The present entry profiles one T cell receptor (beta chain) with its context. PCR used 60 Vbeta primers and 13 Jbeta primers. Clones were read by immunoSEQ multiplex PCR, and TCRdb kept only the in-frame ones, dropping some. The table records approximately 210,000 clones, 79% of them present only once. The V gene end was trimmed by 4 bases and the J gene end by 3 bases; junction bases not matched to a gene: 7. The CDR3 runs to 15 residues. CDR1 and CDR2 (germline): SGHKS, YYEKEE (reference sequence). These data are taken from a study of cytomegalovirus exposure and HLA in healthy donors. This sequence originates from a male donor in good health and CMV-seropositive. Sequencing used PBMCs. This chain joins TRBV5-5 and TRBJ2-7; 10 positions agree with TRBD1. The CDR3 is CASSAMGQGFYEQYF. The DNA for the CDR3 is TGTGCCAGCAGCGCTATGGGACAGGGGTTCTACGAGCAGTACTTC.